A selection of T cell receptor beta chains follows, all from one sample in a study of blood T cell repertoires in COVID-19. Method: immunoSEQ multiplex PCR; TCRdb's copy keeps in-frame clones and lacks some. The data hold just over 250,000 clones, with 80% to 90% observed a single time. The sequencing sample was made of PBMCs or T cells enriched from blood (not recorded which). Every receptor here comes from a man aged 30-40 years with acute COVID-19. Each CDR3 is given with its conserved first and last residue. The order of the fields is clone size, CDR3 length, D gene, J gene, V gene, CDR3 protein, CDR3 DNA. D genes are given only for firm matches. Clone size appears in some rows only: once, few, many, or a class for an expanded clone.

abundance: few
len: 18
d_gene: NA
j_gene: TRBJ1-3
v_gene: TRBV5-1
CDR3aa: CASSRGDSGGVTGNTIYF
CDR3nt: TGCGCCAGCAGCAGGGGAGATTCAGGCGGGGTAACTGGAAACACCATATATTTT

abundance: few
len: 14
d_gene: TRBD2
j_gene: TRBJ2-1
v_gene: TRBV5-4
CDR3aa: CASSISGGAYEQFF
CDR3nt: TGTGCCAGCAGCATTAGCGGGGGGGCCTATGAGCAGTTCTTC

abundance: NA
len: 14
d_gene: NA
j_gene: TRBJ2-1
v_gene: TRBV6-2/TRBV6-3
CDR3aa: CASSSPPAGNEQFF
CDR3nt: TGTGCCAGCAGTTCCCCTCCGGCAGGCAATGAGCAGTTCTTC

abundance: NA
len: 15
d_gene: TRBD2
j_gene: TRBJ2-1
v_gene: TRBV3-1/TRBV3-2
CDR3aa: CASSATSGGGNEQFF
CDR3nt: TGTGCCAGCAGCGCCACTAGCGGGGGGGGCAATGAGCAGTTCTTC

abundance: once
len: 15
d_gene: NA
j_gene: TRBJ2-5
v_gene: TRBV20-1
CDR3aa: CSASPGSLNQETQYF
CDR3nt: TGCAGTGCTAGTCCCGGGTCACTGAACCAAGAGACCCAGTACTTC

abundance: NA
len: 12
d_gene: NA
j_gene: TRBJ1-2
v_gene: TRBV19
CDR3aa: CASKKGVSGYTF
CDR3nt: TGTGCCAGCAAAAAGGGGGTTTCTGGCTACACCTTC

abundance: NA
len: 14
d_gene: NA
j_gene: TRBJ1-2
v_gene: TRBV7-8
CDR3aa: CASSLFGVESGYTF
CDR3nt: TGTGCCAGCAGCTTATTCGGGGTGGAGTCTGGCTACACCTTC

abundance: NA
len: 12
d_gene: NA
j_gene: TRBJ2-1
v_gene: TRBV28
CDR3aa: CASQGEWNEQFF
CDR3nt: TGTGCCAGCCAAGGAGAATGGAATGAGCAGTTCTTC

abundance: NA
len: 16
d_gene: NA
j_gene: TRBJ2-1
v_gene: TRBV5-1
CDR3aa: CASSFAGTQTYNEQFF
CDR3nt: TGTGCCAGCAGCTTCGCCGGGACACAAACCTACAATGAGCAGTTCTTC

abundance: NA
len: 15
d_gene: NA
j_gene: TRBJ2-4
v_gene: TRBV11-2
CDR3aa: CASSLAGDRKNIQYF
CDR3nt: TGTGCCAGCAGCTTAGCGGGGGACCGCAAAAACATTCAGTACTTC

abundance: NA
len: 14
d_gene: TRBD1
j_gene: TRBJ1-5
v_gene: TRBV18
CDR3aa: CASSPGQSNQPQHF
CDR3nt: TGTGCCAGCTCACCGGGACAGAGCAATCAGCCCCAGCATTTT

abundance: NA
len: 13
d_gene: NA
j_gene: TRBJ2-1
v_gene: TRBV19
CDR3aa: CASIAPSYNEQFF
CDR3nt: TGTGCCAGTATAGCCCCCTCCTACAATGAGCAGTTCTTC

abundance: NA
len: 15
d_gene: TRBD1
j_gene: TRBJ1-5
v_gene: TRBV30
CDR3aa: CAWSVLNRGHQPQHF
CDR3nt: TGTGCCTGGAGTGTACTTAACAGGGGTCATCAGCCCCAGCATTTT

abundance: NA
len: 14
d_gene: NA
j_gene: TRBJ1-1
v_gene: TRBV19
CDR3aa: CASSTGLSTSEAFF
CDR3nt: TGTGCCAGTAGTACGGGACTTTCGACCTCTGAAGCTTTCTTT

abundance: NA
len: 12
d_gene: NA
j_gene: TRBJ1-1
v_gene: TRBV29-1
CDR3aa: CSSRGLVTEAFF
CDR3nt: TGCAGCTCAAGGGGGTTAGTGACTGAAGCTTTCTTT

abundance: NA
len: 12
d_gene: NA
j_gene: TRBJ1-1
v_gene: TRBV12-5
CDR3aa: CASGLGQKKAFF
CDR3nt: TGTGCTAGTGGTTTGGGACAGAAAAAAGCTTTCTTT

abundance: NA
len: 16
d_gene: TRBD2
j_gene: TRBJ2-1
v_gene: TRBV24-1
CDR3aa: CATSDTASGTYNEQFF
CDR3nt: TGTGCCACCAGTGATACCGCTAGCGGGACTTACAATGAGCAGTTCTTC

abundance: NA
len: 15
d_gene: NA
j_gene: TRBJ2-3
v_gene: TRBV20-1
CDR3aa: CSASWSATGTDTQYF
CDR3nt: TGCAGTGCTAGTTGGTCCGCGACAGGCACAGATACGCAGTATTTT

abundance: once
len: 14
d_gene: NA
j_gene: TRBJ1-1
v_gene: TRBV7-3
CDR3aa: CASSPQPTNTEAFF
CDR3nt: TGTGCCAGCAGCCCACAGCCTACGAACACTGAAGCTTTCTTT

abundance: NA
len: 15
d_gene: NA
j_gene: TRBJ1-5
v_gene: TRBV19
CDR3aa: CASSTRSGGNQPQHF
CDR3nt: TGTGCCAGTAGTACGAGATCCGGAGGCAATCAGCCCCAGCATTTT

abundance: NA
len: 15
d_gene: NA
j_gene: TRBJ2-5
v_gene: TRBV5-1
CDR3aa: CASSLAAGPPETQYF
CDR3nt: TGCGCCAGCAGCTTGGCCGCAGGGCCGCCTGAGACCCAGTACTTC

abundance: NA
len: 14
d_gene: NA
j_gene: TRBJ1-5
v_gene: TRBV5-4
CDR3aa: CASSPTDRGQPQHF
CDR3nt: TGTGCCAGCAGCCCGACAGATCGTGGTCAGCCCCAGCATTTT

abundance: NA
len: 15
d_gene: NA
j_gene: TRBJ1-3
v_gene: TRBV7-6
CDR3aa: CASSLGGMGRNTIYF
CDR3nt: TGTGCCAGCAGCTTAGGTGGTATGGGCAGAAACACCATATATTTT

abundance: NA
len: 12
d_gene: NA
j_gene: TRBJ1-4
v_gene: TRBV29-1
CDR3aa: CSVEDPGEKLFF
CDR3nt: TGCAGCGTTGAAGATCCAGGCGAAAAACTGTTTTTT

abundance: NA
len: 13
d_gene: NA
j_gene: TRBJ2-3
v_gene: TRBV14
CDR3aa: CASSPYLSDTQYF
CDR3nt: TGTGCCAGCAGCCCCTACTTGTCAGATACGCAGTATTTT

abundance: NA
len: 14
d_gene: NA
j_gene: TRBJ1-3
v_gene: TRBV2
CDR3aa: CASSALGEGHTIYF
CDR3nt: TGTGCCAGCAGTGCCCTGGGGGAGGGTCACACCATATATTTT

abundance: NA
len: 14
d_gene: NA
j_gene: TRBJ2-2
v_gene: TRBV27
CDR3aa: CASSITGNTGELFF
CDR3nt: TGTGCCAGCAGTATTACAGGGAACACCGGGGAGCTGTTTTTT

abundance: NA
len: 14
d_gene: NA
j_gene: TRBJ1-6
v_gene: TRBV13
CDR3aa: CASSLENRDSPLHF
CDR3nt: TGTGCCAGCAGCTTAGAGAACAGGGATTCACCCCTCCACTTT

abundance: NA
len: 14
d_gene: NA
j_gene: TRBJ1-4
v_gene: TRBV6-2/TRBV6-3
CDR3aa: CASSTRDNDEKLFF
CDR3nt: TGTGCCAGCAGTACCCGGGACAACGATGAAAAACTGTTTTTT